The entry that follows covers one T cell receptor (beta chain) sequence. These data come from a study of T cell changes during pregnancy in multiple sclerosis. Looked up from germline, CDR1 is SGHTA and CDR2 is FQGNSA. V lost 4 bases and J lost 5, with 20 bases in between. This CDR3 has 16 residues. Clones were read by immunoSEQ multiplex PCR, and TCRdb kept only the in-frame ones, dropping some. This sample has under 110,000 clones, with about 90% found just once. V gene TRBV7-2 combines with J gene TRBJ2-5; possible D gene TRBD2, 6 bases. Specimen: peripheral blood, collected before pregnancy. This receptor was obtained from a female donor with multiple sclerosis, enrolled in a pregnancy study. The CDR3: CASSSVFGRGRETQYF. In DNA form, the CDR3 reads TGTGCCAGCAGCTCCGTTTTCGGACGTGGGAGGGAGACCCAGTACTTC.